This T cell receptor beta chain was sequenced for a study of response to subunit inactivated influenza vaccine. V lost 1 base and J lost 9, with 10 bases in between. Germline-derived CDR1 and CDR2 are SGHVS and FQNEAQ. This CDR3 spans 13 amino acids. MiXCR, applied by TCRdb to the RT-PCR reads, yields one record per CDR3 protein. The sample yields some 570,000 distinct CDR3 sequences, about 11% seen once. This same sample was also part of a study on T cells expressing NK-cell markers. According to that study: Production of TCR beta cDNA relied on 5'RACE template switching with UMIs. In several experiments, sorting was confined to alpha-beta TCR T cells through use of an anti-gamma-delta TCR antibody.

The sample here was PBMCs from blood, taken on the day of vaccination. The TCR was taken from a man aged 50 to 60 who received an inactivated influenza vaccine. This chain uses TRBV7-8 with TRBJ1-5; D call uncertain. CDR3 protein: CASSLVVARPQHF. DNA for the CDR3: TGTGCCAGCAGCTTAGTAGTGGCCCGGCCCCAGCATTTT.